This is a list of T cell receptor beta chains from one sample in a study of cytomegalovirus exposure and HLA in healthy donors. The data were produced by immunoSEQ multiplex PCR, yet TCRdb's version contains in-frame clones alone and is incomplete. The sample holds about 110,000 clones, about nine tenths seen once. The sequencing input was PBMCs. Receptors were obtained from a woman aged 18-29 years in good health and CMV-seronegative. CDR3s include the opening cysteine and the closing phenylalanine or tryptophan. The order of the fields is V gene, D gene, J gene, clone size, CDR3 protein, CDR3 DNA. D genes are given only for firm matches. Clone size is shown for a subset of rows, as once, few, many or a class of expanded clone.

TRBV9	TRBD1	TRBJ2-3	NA	CASSTQETGAISTQYF	TGTGCCAGCAGCACCCAAGAGACAGGGGCAATTAGTACGCAGTATTTT
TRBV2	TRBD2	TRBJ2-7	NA	CASSERASGGYEQYF	TGTGCCAGCAGTGAAAGGGCTAGCGGGGGATACGAGCAGTACTTC
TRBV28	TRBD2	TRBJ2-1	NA	CATYHPGLAADEQFF	TGTGCCACCTACCACCCGGGACTAGCGGCGGATGAGCAGTTCTTC
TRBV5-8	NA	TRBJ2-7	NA	CASSVQAFYEQYF	TGTGCCAGCAGCGTACAGGCTTTCTACGAGCAGTACTTC
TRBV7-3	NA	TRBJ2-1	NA	CASSLTSTSHEQFF	TGTGCCAGCAGCTTAACCTCCACGAGCCATGAGCAGTTCTTC
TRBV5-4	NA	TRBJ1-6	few	CASSLEQGNSPLHF	TGTGCCAGCAGCTTGGAACAGGGTAATTCACCCCTCCACTTT
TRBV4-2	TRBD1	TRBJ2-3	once	CASSHGITGGDGTDTQYF	TGTGCCAGCAGCCACGGGATAACAGGGGGCGACGGCACAGATACGCAGTATTTT
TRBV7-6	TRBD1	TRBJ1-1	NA	CASSSLARGETEAFF	TGTGCCAGCAGCTCCCTCGCCAGGGGGGAAACTGAAGCTTTCTTT
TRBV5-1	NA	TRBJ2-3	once	CASSPTGGAMADTQYF	TGCGCCAGCAGCCCAACCGGTGGAGCTATGGCAGATACGCAGTATTTT
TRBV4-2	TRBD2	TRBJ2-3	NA	CASSSRTSGGYTDTQYF	TGTGCCAGCAGCTCCCGGACTAGCGGGGGGTACACAGATACGCAGTATTTT
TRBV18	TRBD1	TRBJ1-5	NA	CASSPKTGSDQPQHF	TGTGCCAGCTCCCCTAAGACAGGGTCGGATCAGCCCCAGCATTTT
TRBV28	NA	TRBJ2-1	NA	CASSLPLTGIFYNEQFF	TGTGCCAGCAGTCTACCCCTAACAGGGATTTTTTACAATGAGCAGTTCTTC
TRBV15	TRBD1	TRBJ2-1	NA	CATSRGQSYNEQFF	TGTGCCACCAGCAGGGGACAGAGCTACAATGAGCAGTTCTTC
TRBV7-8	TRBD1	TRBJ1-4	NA	CASSPAPISGRGLTVF	TGTGCCAGCAGCCCTGCCCCTATCTCGGGCAGGGGGCTAACCGTATTC
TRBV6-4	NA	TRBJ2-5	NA	CASHIPPQGREETQYF	TGTGCCAGCCATATCCCCCCCCAGGGTCGGGAAGAGACCCAGTACTTC
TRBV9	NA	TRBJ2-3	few	CASSEALGGGGQYF	TGTGCCAGCAGCGAGGCCCTAGGAGGGGGGGGGCAGTATTTT
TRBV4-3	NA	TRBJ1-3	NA	CASSQGNRGGGNTIYF	TGCGCCAGCAGCCAAGGCAACAGAGGAGGTGGAAACACCATATATTTT
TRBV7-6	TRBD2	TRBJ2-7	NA	CASSLGWGRAGYEQYF	TGTGCCAGCAGCTTAGGGTGGGGGAGGGCCGGCTACGAGCAGTACTTC
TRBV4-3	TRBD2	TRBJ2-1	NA	CASSQGWGTSGVNEQFF	TGCGCCAGCAGCCAAGGATGGGGGACTAGCGGGGTGAATGAGCAGTTCTTC
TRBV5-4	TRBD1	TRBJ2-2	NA	CASSLDRVTGENTGELFF	TGTGCCAGCAGCTTGGATAGGGTCACAGGGGAGAACACCGGGGAGCTGTTTTTT
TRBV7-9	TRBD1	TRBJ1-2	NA	CASSLGQGGDGYTF	TGTGCCAGCAGCCTCGGACAGGGGGGGGATGGCTACACCTTC
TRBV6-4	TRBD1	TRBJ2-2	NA	CATSGTVNTGELFF	TGTGCCACCTCCGGGACAGTCAACACCGGGGAGCTGTTTTTT
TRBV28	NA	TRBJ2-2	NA	CASTGDTGELFF	TGTGCCAGCACGGGGGACACCGGGGAGCTGTTTTTT
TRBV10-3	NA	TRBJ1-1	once	CAISEAGGTEAFF	TGTGCCATCAGTGAAGCGGGGGGCACTGAAGCTTTCTTT
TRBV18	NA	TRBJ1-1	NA	CASSQGRDTEAFF	TGTGCCAGCTCGCAGGGGAGGGACACTGAAGCTTTCTTT
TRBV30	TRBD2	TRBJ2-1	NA	CAGTSGGAEQFF	TGTGCCGGGACTAGCGGGGGGGCGGAGCAGTTCTTC
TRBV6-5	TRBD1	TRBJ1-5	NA	CASRRDRGNQPQHF	TGTGCCAGCAGGAGGGACAGGGGGAATCAGCCCCAGCATTTT
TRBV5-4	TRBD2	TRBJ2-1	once	CASSLVAGGVYNEQFF	TGTGCCAGCAGCTTGGTAGCGGGAGGGGTCTACAATGAGCAGTTCTTC
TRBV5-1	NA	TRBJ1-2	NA	CASSLDRAVAGYTF	TGCGCCAGCAGCTTGGACAGGGCAGTGGCTGGCTACACCTTC
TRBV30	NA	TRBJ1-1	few	CAWEGNTEAFF	TGTGCCTGGGAGGGGAACACTGAAGCTTTCTTT
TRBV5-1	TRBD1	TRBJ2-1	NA	CASSAGTGTRYNEQFF	TGCGCCAGCAGCGCTGGGACAGGGACGCGATACAATGAGCAGTTCTTC
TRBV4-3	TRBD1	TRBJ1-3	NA	CASSHTPTGQNLPPRHTIYF	TGCGCCAGCAGCCACACTCCGACGGGACAGAACTTGCCCCCAAGACACACCATATATTTT
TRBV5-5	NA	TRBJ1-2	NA	CASSLTTLPNYGYTF	TGTGCCAGCAGCTTGACAACACTACCTAACTATGGCTACACCTTC
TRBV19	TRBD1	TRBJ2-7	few	CASSTRQGYEQYF	TGTGCCAGTAGTACTAGACAGGGCTACGAGCAGTACTTC
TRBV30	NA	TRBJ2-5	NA	CAWSVGQGKTQYF	TGTGCCTGGAGTGTAGGGCAGGGGAAGACCCAGTACTTC
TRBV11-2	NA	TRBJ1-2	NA	CASSLDTGFRGYTF	TGTGCCAGCAGCTTAGATACAGGGTTCCGCGGCTACACCTTC
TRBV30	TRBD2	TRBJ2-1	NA	CAWRRGGRNEQFF	TGTGCCTGGAGGCGGGGGGGCCGTAATGAGCAGTTCTTC
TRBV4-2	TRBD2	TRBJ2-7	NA	CASSPRLAGENFYEQYF	TGTGCCAGCAGCCCCCGACTAGCGGGGGAAAACTTCTACGAGCAGTACTTC
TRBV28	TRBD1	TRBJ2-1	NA	CASSSAGTGVDEQFF	TGTGCCAGCAGTTCCGCCGGGACAGGGGTGGATGAGCAGTTCTTC
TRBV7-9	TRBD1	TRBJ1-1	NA	CASSLPADRGTAFF	TGTGCCAGCAGCTTACCAGCGGACAGGGGTACAGCTTTCTTT
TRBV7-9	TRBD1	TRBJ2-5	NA	CASSGWDRGVETQYF	TGTGCCAGCAGCGGTTGGGACAGGGGCGTGGAGACCCAGTACTTC
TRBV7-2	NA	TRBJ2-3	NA	CASSFVGGTDTQYF	TGTGCCAGCAGCTTTGTCGGCGGGACAGATACGCAGTATTTT
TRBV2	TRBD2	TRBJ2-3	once	CASKLAEDTDTQYF	TGTGCCAGCAAACTAGCGGAGGACACAGATACGCAGTATTTT
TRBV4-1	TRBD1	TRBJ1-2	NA	CASSQEQGLGYGYTF	TGCGCCAGCAGCCAAGAACAGGGGTTGGGCTATGGCTACACCTTC
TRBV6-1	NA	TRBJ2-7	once	CASSVITGKGYEQYF	TGTGCCAGCAGTGTTATTACAGGGAAAGGTTACGAGCAGTACTTC
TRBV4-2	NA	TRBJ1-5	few	CASSQDQDGAQPQHF	TGTGCCAGCAGCCAAGACCAGGATGGCGCTCAGCCCCAGCATTTT